Listed below are T cell receptor beta chains from one sample, sequenced in a study of vaccination and CD4 T cells after COVID-19. A single record per CDR3 protein comes from TCRdb applying MiXCR to the PCR reads. Found here are about 14,000 distinct CDR3 sequences, under 55% of them singletons; the top ten hold around 8%. Which antigens these TCRs recognize remains unknown. The sample in question was CD4+ T cells from blood, cultured in vitro, obtained after SARS-CoV-2 vaccination. All receptors come from a human donor who had recovered from COVID-19. CDR3s include the opening cysteine and the closing phenylalanine or tryptophan. The order of the fields is V gene, clone size, J gene, D gene, CDR3 protein, CDR3 DNA. The D gene is left open where the match is weak. Clone size is given for some rows only: seen once, a few or many times, or a class if the clone is expanded.

v_gene: TRBV7-3; abundance: NA; j_gene: TRBJ2-2; d_gene: TRBD2; CDR3aa: CASSPVGRAGMGTGELFF; CDR3nt: TGTGCCAGCAGCCCGGTGGGGAGAGCGGGGATGGGAACCGGGGAGCTGTTTTTT
v_gene: TRBV27; abundance: NA; j_gene: TRBJ2-2; d_gene: TRBD1; CDR3aa: CASSSGQGVFGPTNTGELFF; CDR3nt: TGTGCCAGCAGTTCCGGACAGGGCGTCTTTGGACCAACGAACACCGGGGAGCTGTTTTTT
v_gene: TRBV6-5; abundance: few; j_gene: TRBJ2-5; d_gene: TRBD2; CDR3aa: CASSSGLAVYQETQYF; CDR3nt: TGTGCCAGCAGTTCGGGACTAGCGGTTTACCAAGAGACCCAGTACTTC
v_gene: TRBV12-3/TRBV12-4; abundance: NA; j_gene: TRBJ1-2; d_gene: NA; CDR3aa: CASSLSHIAYGYTF; CDR3nt: TGTGCCAGCAGTTTAAGTCACATTGCTTATGGCTACACCTTC
v_gene: TRBV2; abundance: few; j_gene: TRBJ2-7; d_gene: TRBD2; CDR3aa: CASSLTVDVPGLAGVTYEQYF; CDR3nt: TGTGCCAGCAGTTTAACCGTTGACGTCCCGGGACTAGCGGGAGTTACCTACGAGCAGTACTTC
v_gene: TRBV6-5; abundance: NA; j_gene: TRBJ2-2; d_gene: TRBD2; CDR3aa: CASSYSPGLAGGTGELFF; CDR3nt: TGTGCCAGCAGTTACTCTCCGGGACTAGCGGGAGGGACCGGGGAGCTGTTTTTT
v_gene: TRBV20-1; abundance: NA; j_gene: TRBJ1-2; d_gene: NA; CDR3aa: CSAGRLGTNYGYTF; CDR3nt: TGCAGTGCAGGGCGCTTGGGAACCAACTATGGCTACACCTTC
v_gene: TRBV9; abundance: medium-sized; j_gene: TRBJ2-3; d_gene: TRBD2; CDR3aa: CASTLAASTSTDTQYF; CDR3nt: TGTGCCAGCACACTAGCGGCCTCCACAAGCACAGATACGCAGTATTTT
v_gene: TRBV21-1; abundance: NA; j_gene: TRBJ2-7; d_gene: NA; CDR3aa: CASSNTPRAHVPSYEQYF; CDR3nt: TGTGCCAGCAGCAACACTCCCAGGGCCCACGTACCATCCTACGAGCAGTACTTC
v_gene: TRBV20-1; abundance: NA; j_gene: TRBJ2-1; d_gene: TRBD2; CDR3aa: CSARDIWRGGLNEQFF; CDR3nt: TGCAGTGCTAGAGATATCTGGCGGGGGGGCCTCAATGAGCAGTTCTTC
v_gene: TRBV4-1; abundance: NA; j_gene: TRBJ2-1; d_gene: TRBD2; CDR3aa: CASSQVTSGRRDNEQFF; CDR3nt: TGCGCCAGCAGCCAAGTGACTAGCGGGAGGCGGGACAATGAGCAGTTCTTC
v_gene: TRBV28; abundance: NA; j_gene: TRBJ1-1; d_gene: NA; CDR3aa: CASSLSPRTEAFF; CDR3nt: TGTGCCAGCAGTTTATCCCCTCGGACAGAAGCTTTCTTT
v_gene: TRBV14; abundance: NA; j_gene: TRBJ2-7; d_gene: NA; CDR3aa: CASSLTGYEQYF; CDR3nt: TGTGCCAGCAGCCTCACCGGTTACGAGCAGTACTTC
v_gene: TRBV5-5; abundance: NA; j_gene: TRBJ2-3; d_gene: NA; CDR3aa: CASSLQSYGTDTQYF; CDR3nt: TGTGCCAGCAGCTTGCAGAGTTACGGCACAGATACGCAGTATTTT
v_gene: TRBV29-1; abundance: few; j_gene: TRBJ1-1; d_gene: NA; CDR3aa: CSVARTAMNTEAFF; CDR3nt: TGCAGCGTTGCAAGGACAGCGATGAACACTGAAGCTTTCTTT
v_gene: TRBV2; abundance: NA; j_gene: TRBJ2-1; d_gene: TRBD1; CDR3aa: CASSLTGTAPYNEQFF; CDR3nt: TGTGCCAGCAGTTTAACCGGGACAGCCCCCTACAATGAGCAGTTCTTC
v_gene: TRBV20-1; abundance: NA; j_gene: TRBJ2-3; d_gene: TRBD2; CDR3aa: CSAGIGAGGLADTQYF; CDR3nt: TGCAGTGCTGGAATCGGTGCGGGAGGGCTGGCAGATACGCAGTATTTT
v_gene: TRBV20-1; abundance: medium-sized; j_gene: TRBJ1-5; d_gene: NA; CDR3aa: CSASRVANNQPQHF; CDR3nt: TGCAGTGCTAGTCGGGTGGCCAACAATCAGCCCCAGCATTTT